These 21 T cell receptor beta chains came from one sample sequenced in a study of blood T cell repertoires in COVID-19. Some clones are missing from TCRdb's copy, which holds only in-frame ones; the method was immunoSEQ multiplex PCR. The sample gives about 23,000 clones, 80% to 90% of which show up once; roughly 22% is in the top ten. Input material: peripheral blood. Receptors originate from a man in his 70s in a cohort sampled during active COVID-19.

This clone was seen a few times. The J gene is TRBJ1-1, the V gene TRBV7-9; perhaps TRBD1 as D (5 bases). The CDR3 runs to 15 residues. The ends were cut back, 2 bases at V and 0 bases at J, with 10 bases in the middle. CDR1 and CDR2 (germline): SEHNR, FQNEAQ (reference sequence). CDR3 nucleotides: TGTGCCAGCAGCTTATTGGACACAATGAACACTGAAGCTTTCTTT. This codes for CASSLLDTMNTEAFF.

J is TRBJ1-2 and V is TRBV6-1, with 8 bases fitting TRBD1. V was pared by 0 bases and J by 4 bases, with 13 bases of the junction left unmatched. Germline V gene sequence: CDR1 MNHNS, CDR2 SASEGT. This CDR3 region has 18 residues. CDR3 in DNA: TGTGCCAGCAGTGAAGCGCGAGGACAGGGTTGGTTCGGCTATGGCTACACCTTC. Translating gives CASSEARGQGWFGYGYTF.

CDR3 protein: CASSPQGGTEAFF. CDR3 nucleotides: TGTGCCAGCTCGCCCCAGGGGGGCACTGAAGCTTTCTTT. The rearrangement links TRBV18 to TRBJ1-1, with 7 bases identical to TRBD1. V lost 6 bases, J lost 4 bases, and 5 bases stayed unmatched. CDR1 and CDR2 (germline): KGHSH, LQKENI. The CDR3 is 13 residues long.

The chain is built from TRBV11-2 and TRBJ1-1; weak D call: TRBD1 (5 bases). The CDR3 runs 13 residues. CDR1 SGHAT and CDR2 FQNNGV come from the germline V gene. The ends were cut back, 3 bases at V and 1 base at J, with 6 bases in the middle. The CDR3 DNA reads TGTGCCAGCAGCTTTACAGGGAACACTGAAGCTTTCTTT. Protein sequence: CASSFTGNTEAFF.

The chain employs TRBV7-2 and TRBJ1-1; D possibly corresponds to TRBD1 (5 bases). CDR3 size: 15 residues. Germline loops: CDR1 SGHTA, CDR2 FQGNSA. The V end was cut by 2 bases, the J end by 1 base, with 11 bases between. The CDR3 region is CASSLRRGSNTEAFF. The CDR3 bases are TGTGCCAGCAGCTTAAGGAGGGGCTCGAACACTGAAGCTTTCTTT.

The chain recombines TRBV6-5 with TRBJ2-7; 7 nucleotides agree with TRBD1. Looked up from germline, CDR1 is MNHEY and CDR2 is SVGAGI. With 4 bases clipped from V and 2 bases from J, the junction kept 5 bases outside the gene matches. CDR3 length equals 14 residues. This CDR3 is CASSWDSTTYEQYF. The DNA of the CDR3 is TGTGCCAGCAGTTGGGACAGTACTACCTACGAGCAGTACTTC.

The chain carries TRBV6-5 and TRBJ2-7; 10 positions match TRBD1. In germline, CDR1 is MNHEY, CDR2 SVGAGI. The CDR3 runs to 15 residues. J gave up 3 bases and V 2 bases, and 4 bases lay outside the gene matches. This chain's CDR3 is CASSYGGQGIYEQYF. The CDR3 DNA reads TGTGCCAGCAGTTACGGGGGACAGGGGATCTACGAGCAGTACTTC.

This clone was seen a few times. This chain uses TRBV5-1 with TRBJ1-1; D ambiguous. The CDR3 is made up of 13 amino acids. V was pared by 0 bases and J by 6 bases, with 9 bases between. In germline, CDR1 is SGHRS, CDR2 YFSETQ. CDR3 nucleotides: TGCGCCAGCAGCTTGGTTGTGGCGGCTGAAGCTTTCTTT. Translated, it gives CASSLVVAAEAFF.

This clone has more than one count but fewer than ten. The chain joins TRBV5-6 to TRBJ1-4, with D tentatively TRBD1 (5 bases). The germline CDR1 and CDR2 sequences are SGHDT and YYEEEE. The ends were cut back, 5 bases at V and 1 base at J, with 12 bases in the middle. This CDR3 comprises 15 residues. In DNA, the CDR3 is TGTGCCAGCAGAAAAACAGGCTTAACTAATGAAAAACTGTTTTTT. Translated, it gives CASRKTGLTNEKLFF.

Written as DNA, the CDR3 is TGTGCCAGCTCACAGGGGGCTAACACTGAAGCTTTCTTT. It codes for CASSQGANTEAFF. The V gene is TRBV18, the J gene TRBJ1-1; TRBD1 matches at 7 bases. Germline trimming cut 4 bases from V and 2 bases from J; bases unmatched to any gene: 1. Germline CDR1 reads KGHSH; CDR2 reads LQKENI. The CDR3 consists of 13 residues.

The chain has TRBV7-9 and TRBJ2-3, with 10 nucleotides matching TRBD1. Germline trimming cut 5 bases from V and 3 bases from J; bases unmatched to any gene: 8. There are 16 residues in the CDR3. Germline V gene lookup returns CDR1 SEHNR and CDR2 FQNEAQ (reference sequence). CDR3 sequence: CASSTGTGALTDTQYF. In DNA form, the CDR3 reads TGTGCCAGCAGCACTGGGACAGGGGCGTTAACAGATACGCAGTATTTT. Based on the CDR3 plus reference TRBV7-9 and TRBJ2-3, the full variable domain is DTGVSQNPRHKITKRGQNVTFRCDPISEHNRLYWYRQTLGQGPEFLTYFQNEAQLEKSRLLSDRFSAERPKGSFSTLEIQRTEQGDSAMYLCASSTGTGALTDTQYFGPGTRLTVL.

The chain carries TRBV24-1 and TRBJ2-3, with 13 positions matching TRBD2. V lost 3 bases, J lost 3 bases, and 2 bases stayed unmatched. Per the germline V gene, CDR1 is KGHDR and CDR2 is SFDVKD. The CDR3 runs 16 residues. The CDR3 is CATSDRTSGRTDTQYF. Here the CDR3 DNA reads TGTGCCACCAGTGATCGGACTAGCGGGAGAACAGATACGCAGTATTTT.

V is TRBV12-3 or TRBV12-4 and J is TRBJ2-1; D unresolved. The CDR3 runs 11 residues. The V end lost 5 bases, the J end lost 10 bases, and 9 bases lay between the germline ends. CDR3 DNA sequence: TGTGCCAGCAGTCCCAGTATAGAGCAGTTCTTC. The encoded protein is CASSPSIEQFF.

The chain recombines TRBV5-1 with TRBJ2-1; 14 bases align to TRBD2. CDR3 length equals 15 residues. V shed 4 bases and J 7 bases; nucleotides not matched to a gene: 4. Germline loops: CDR1 SGHRS, CDR2 YFSETQ. The CDR3 sequence is CASSRLAGGLNEQFF. The CDR3, as DNA: TGCGCCAGCAGCCGACTAGCGGGAGGGTTAAATGAGCAGTTCTTC. Using reference TRBV5-1 and TRBJ2-1 for the parts outside the CDR3, the full variable domain is KAGVTQTPRYLIKTRGQQVTLSCSPISGHRSVSWYQQTPGQGLQFLFEYFSETQRNKGNFPGRFSGRQFSNSRSEMNVSTLELGDSALYLCASSRLAGGLNEQFFGPGTRLTVL.

The rearrangement uses TRBV27 and TRBJ1-1; a possible D gene is TRBD1 (6 bases). Between the trimmed V and J ends, which lost 2 bases and 1 base, there was a span of 8 bases. This CDR3 spans 14 amino acids. Per the germline V gene, CDR1 is MNHEY and CDR2 is SMNVEV (reference sequence). The CDR3 region is CASSLGGRNTEAFF. In DNA form, the CDR3 reads TGTGCCAGCAGTTTAGGGGGCAGGAACACTGAAGCTTTCTTT.

The J gene is TRBJ2-7, the V gene TRBV5-1; 7 bases line up with TRBD1. The CDR3 is 14 amino acids. Germline V gene sequence: CDR1 SGHRS, CDR2 YFSETQ. V was pared by 4 bases and J by 2 bases, with 6 bases of the junction left unmatched. CDR3 in DNA: TGCGCCAGCAGCCGCTCGACAGGGACCTACGAGCAGTACTTC. This translates into CASSRSTGTYEQYF. Using reference TRBV5-1 and TRBJ2-7 for the parts outside the CDR3, the full variable domain is KAGVTQTPRYLIKTRGQQVTLSCSPISGHRSVSWYQQTPGQGLQFLFEYFSETQRNKGNFPGRFSGRQFSNSRSEMNVSTLELGDSALYLCASSRSTGTYEQYFGPGTRLTVT.

V is TRBV18 and J is TRBJ1-2, with a weak D call TRBD1 (5 bases). Germline lookup yields CDR1 KGHSH and CDR2 LQKENI. Deletions cut 3 bases from V and 2 bases from J, with 10 bases between. The CDR3 contains 14 residues. CDR3 sequence: CASSPGQGNYGYTF. The CDR3 DNA sequence: TGTGCCAGCTCACCGGGGCAGGGAAACTATGGCTACACCTTC.

The CDR3 nucleotides are TGTGCCAGCAGCCGACTAGCGGGAGGGACCGGGGAGCTGTTTTTT. Translating gives CASSRLAGGTGELFF. This sequence joins TRBV6-4 and TRBJ2-2, with 14 bases lining up with TRBD2. Germline V gene sequence: CDR1 MRHNA, CDR2 SNTAGT. V lost 6 bases and J lost 5; bases outside the gene matches: 2. The CDR3 consists of 15 residues.

This clone has just one count. The rearrangement links TRBV14 to TRBJ2-7; D ambiguous. This CDR3 comprises 15 residues. Germline V gene data show CDR1 as SGHDN and CDR2 as FVKESK. Trimming took off 0 bases at V and 2 bases at J, with 11 bases between the two ends. This chain's CDR3 is CASSQDTHRTYEQYF. In DNA, the CDR3 is TGTGCCAGCAGCCAAGATACACACCGAACCTACGAGCAGTACTTC.

CDR3 coding DNA: TGTGCCAGCAGGTTGGAGGGACAGGGTTTTAACATTCAGTACTTC. Translation: CASRLEGQGFNIQYF. This chain joins TRBV27 and TRBJ2-4; TRBD1 agrees at 9 bases. CDR1 MNHEY and CDR2 SMNVEV come from the germline V gene (reference sequence). V dropped 6 bases and J dropped 7; count of bases not matched to a gene: 10. CDR3 length: 15 amino acids.

The chain joins TRBV6-5 to TRBJ1-2; TRBD1 might be the D (6 bases). CDR3 length: 15 residues. Germline-derived CDR1 and CDR2 are MNHEY and SVGAGI. Trimming removed 6 bases from V and 4 bases from J, with 18 bases in between. CDR3 protein: CASSQKRGAGYGYTF. CDR3 nucleotide sequence: TGTGCCAGCAGCCAAAAACGGGGGGCGGGCTATGGCTACACCTTC.